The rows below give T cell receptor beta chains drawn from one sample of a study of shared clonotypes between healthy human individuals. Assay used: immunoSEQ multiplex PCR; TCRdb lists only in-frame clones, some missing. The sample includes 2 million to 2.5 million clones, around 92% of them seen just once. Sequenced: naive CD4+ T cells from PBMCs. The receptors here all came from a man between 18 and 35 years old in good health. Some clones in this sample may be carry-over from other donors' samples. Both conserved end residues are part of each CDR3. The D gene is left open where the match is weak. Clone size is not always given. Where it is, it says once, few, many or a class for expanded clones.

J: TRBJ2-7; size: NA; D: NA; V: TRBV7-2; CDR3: CASSSRGAAGRSRGYF; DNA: TGTGCCAGCAGCTCCCGGGGGGCAGCGGGACGCTCCCGGGGGTACTTC
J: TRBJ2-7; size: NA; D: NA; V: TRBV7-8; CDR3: CASTPSGGRHEQYF; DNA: TGTGCCAGCACCCCGTCTGGGGGCCGTCACGAGCAGTACTTC
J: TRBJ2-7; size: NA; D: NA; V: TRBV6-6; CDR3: CASSFSGTAYEQYF; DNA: TGTGCCAGCAGTTTCTCGGGGACGGCCTACGAGCAGTACTTC
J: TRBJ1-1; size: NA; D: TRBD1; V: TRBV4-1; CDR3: CASSLQGGPANTEAFF; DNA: TGCGCCAGCAGCCTACAGGGGGGGCCGGCGAACACTGAAGCTTTCTTT
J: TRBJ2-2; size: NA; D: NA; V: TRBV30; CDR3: CAWSVRGPVYTGELFF; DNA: TGTGCCTGGAGTGTACGTGGACCCGTGTACACCGGGGAGCTGTTTTTT
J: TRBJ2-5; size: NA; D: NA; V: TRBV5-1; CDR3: CASSLEGLGETQYF; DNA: TGCGCCAGCAGCTTGGAGGGCCTCGGGGAGACCCAGTACTTC
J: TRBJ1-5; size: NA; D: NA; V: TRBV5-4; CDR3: CASSLAGASNQPQHF; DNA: TGTGCCAGCAGCTTGGCGGGGGCCAGCAATCAGCCCCAGCATTTT
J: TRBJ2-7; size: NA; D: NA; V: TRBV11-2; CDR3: CASSLVAGSYEQYF; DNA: TGTGCCAGCAGCTTAGTGGCGGGCTCCTACGAGCAGTACTTC
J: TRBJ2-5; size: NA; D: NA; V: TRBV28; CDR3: CASSLSRGGTQYF; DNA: TGTGCCAGCAGTTTATCCAGGGGCGGGACCCAGTACTTC
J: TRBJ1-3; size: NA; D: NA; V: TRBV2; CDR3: CASSEDRLGSGNTIYF; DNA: TGTGCCAGCAGTGAAGACAGGCTGGGGTCGGGAAACACCATATATTTT
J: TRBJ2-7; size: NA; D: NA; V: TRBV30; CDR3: CAWSKGRSYEQYF; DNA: TGTGCCTGGAGCAAGGGGCGCTCCTACGAGCAGTACTTC
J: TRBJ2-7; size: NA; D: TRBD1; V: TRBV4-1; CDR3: CASSRTRDRGPYEQYF; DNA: TGCGCCAGCAGCAGGACAAGGGACAGGGGCCCCTACGAGCAGTACTTC
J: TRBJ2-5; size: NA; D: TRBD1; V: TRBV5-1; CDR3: CASSLARTGLETQYF; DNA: TGCGCCAGCAGCTTGGCGCGGACAGGGCTGGAGACCCAGTACTTC
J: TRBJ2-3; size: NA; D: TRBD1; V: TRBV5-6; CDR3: CASSFGIRGRDTQYF; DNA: TGTGCCAGCAGCTTTGGTATAAGGGGGCGGGATACGCAGTATTTT
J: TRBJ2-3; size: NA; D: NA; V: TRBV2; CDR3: CASSMRENTDTQYF; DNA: TGTGCCAGCAGTATGCGAGAGAACACAGATACGCAGTATTTT
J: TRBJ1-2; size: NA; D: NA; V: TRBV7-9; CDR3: CASSSIDSNGYTF; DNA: TGTGCCAGCAGTTCGATTGATTCAAATGGCTACACCTTC
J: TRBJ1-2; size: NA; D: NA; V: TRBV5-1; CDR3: CASSLVPENYGYTF; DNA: TGCGCCAGCAGCTTGGTTCCAGAAAACTATGGCTACACCTTC
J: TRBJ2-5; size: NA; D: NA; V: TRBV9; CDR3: CASSVGGIAKTQYF; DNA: TGTGCCAGCAGCGTAGGCGGGATAGCAAAGACCCAGTACTTC
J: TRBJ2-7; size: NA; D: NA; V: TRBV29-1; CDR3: CSVGDTGKQYF; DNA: TGCAGCGTTGGGGACACAGGGAAGCAGTACTTC
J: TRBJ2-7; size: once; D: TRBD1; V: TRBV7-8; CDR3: CASSRDRGDEQYF; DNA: TGTGCCAGCAGCCGGGACAGGGGTGACGAGCAGTACTTC
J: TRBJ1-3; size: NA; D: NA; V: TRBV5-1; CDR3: CASSPGSGNTIYF; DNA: TGCGCCAGCAGCCCTGGATCAGGAAACACCATATATTTT
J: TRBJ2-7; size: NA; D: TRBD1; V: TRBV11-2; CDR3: CASSLTDRGEQYF; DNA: TGTGCCAGCAGCTTGACGGACAGGGGAGAGCAGTACTTC
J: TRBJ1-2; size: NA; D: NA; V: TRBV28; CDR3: CASSLGRGYGYTF; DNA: TGTGCCAGCAGTTTAGGCAGGGGCTATGGCTACACCTTC
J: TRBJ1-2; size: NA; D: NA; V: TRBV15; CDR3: CATSARLYGYTF; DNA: TGTGCCACCAGCGCCAGACTATATGGCTACACCTTC
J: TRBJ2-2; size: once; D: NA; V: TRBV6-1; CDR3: CASSDLFVDTGELFF; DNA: TGTGCCAGCAGTGATTTATTTGTTGACACCGGGGAGCTGTTTTTT
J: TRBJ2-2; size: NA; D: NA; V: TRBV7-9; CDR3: CASSLAGVLGGELFF; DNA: TGTGCCAGCAGCTTAGCGGGAGTGTTGGGCGGGGAGCTGTTTTTT
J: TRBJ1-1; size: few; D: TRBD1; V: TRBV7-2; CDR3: CASSLTSGGNTEAFF; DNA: TGTGCCAGCAGCTTAACTTCAGGGGGGAACACTGAAGCTTTCTTT